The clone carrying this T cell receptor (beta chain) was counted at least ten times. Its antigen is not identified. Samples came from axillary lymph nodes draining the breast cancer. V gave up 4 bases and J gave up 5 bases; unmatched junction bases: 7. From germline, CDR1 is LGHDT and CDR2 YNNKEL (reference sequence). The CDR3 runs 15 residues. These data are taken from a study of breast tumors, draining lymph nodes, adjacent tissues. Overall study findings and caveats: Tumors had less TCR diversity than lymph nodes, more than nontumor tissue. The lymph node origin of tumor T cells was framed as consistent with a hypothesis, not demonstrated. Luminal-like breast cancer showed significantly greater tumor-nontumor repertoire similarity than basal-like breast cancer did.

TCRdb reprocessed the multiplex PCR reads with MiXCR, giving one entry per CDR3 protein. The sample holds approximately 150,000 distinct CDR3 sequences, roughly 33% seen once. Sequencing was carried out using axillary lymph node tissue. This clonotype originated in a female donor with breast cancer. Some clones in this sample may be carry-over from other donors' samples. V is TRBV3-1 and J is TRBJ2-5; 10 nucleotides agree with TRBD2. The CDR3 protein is CASSLRSGGDETQYF. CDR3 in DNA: TGTGCCAGCAGCCTGAGGAGCGGGGGGGATGAGACCCAGTACTTC.